Listed below are T cell receptor beta chains from one sample, sequenced in a study of blood T cells in healthy people across ages. TCRdb used MiXCR to reprocess the 5' RACE reads, holding one entry per CDR3 protein. The sample lists approximately 320,000 distinct CDR3 sequences, roughly 26% seen once, with 25% to 30% in the top ten. Specimen: blood. These receptors were taken from a woman in her 70s in good health. Both conserved end residues are part of each CDR3. The D gene is left open where the match is weak. Some rows have no size entry. The others give once, few or many, or a class for an expanded clone.

D gene: TRBD1
clone size: few
V gene: TRBV4-1
J gene: TRBJ1-5
CDR3 protein: CASSLEPTGGGQPQHF
CDR3 DNA: TGCGCCAGCAGCCTAGAACCGACAGGGGGCGGACAGCCCCAGCATTTT

D gene: .
clone size: .
V gene: TRBV12-3/TRBV12-4
J gene: TRBJ1-6
CDR3 protein: CASIRDFNSPLHF
CDR3 DNA: TGTGCCAGCATCAGGGACTTCAATTCACCCCTCCACTTT

D gene: .
clone size: .
V gene: TRBV29-1
J gene: TRBJ2-1
CDR3 protein: CSVEESLLNEQFF
CDR3 DNA: TGCAGCGTTGAAGAGTCACTTCTCAATGAGCAGTTCTTC

D gene: .
clone size: .
V gene: TRBV21-1
J gene: TRBJ1-3
CDR3 protein: CASSKAKDSCSGNTIYF
CDR3 DNA: TGTGCCAGCAGCAAAGCGAAGGACAGCTGCTCTGGAAACACCATATATTTT

D gene: .
clone size: .
V gene: TRBV4-1
J gene: TRBJ1-5
CDR3 protein: CASSPIQGTQPQHF
CDR3 DNA: TGCGCCAGCAGCCCGATCCAGGGAACTCAGCCCCAGCATTTT

D gene: TRBD2
clone size: .
V gene: TRBV28
J gene: TRBJ2-1
CDR3 protein: CASSSRGSGINEQFF
CDR3 DNA: TGTGCCAGCAGTTCGCGAGGTAGCGGGATCAATGAGCAGTTCTTC

D gene: TRBD1
clone size: few
V gene: TRBV7-2
J gene: TRBJ1-2
CDR3 protein: CASSLAGQGARGYTF
CDR3 DNA: TGTGCCAGCAGCTTAGCGGGACAGGGAGCGCGCGGCTACACCTTC

D gene: .
clone size: many
V gene: TRBV12-3/TRBV12-4
J gene: TRBJ2-1
CDR3 protein: CASSVQYSSYNEQFF
CDR3 DNA: TGTGCCAGCAGTGTACAATATAGCTCCTACAATGAGCAGTTCTTC

D gene: .
clone size: .
V gene: TRBV4-3
J gene: TRBJ1-4
CDR3 protein: CASSQIGDREKLFF
CDR3 DNA: TGCGCCAGCAGCCAAATCGGGGACCGTGAAAAGCTGTTTTTT

D gene: .
clone size: few
V gene: TRBV5-6
J gene: TRBJ2-5
CDR3 protein: CASSLTPLWSDETQYF
CDR3 DNA: TGTGCCAGCAGCTTGACCCCCTTATGGTCGGACGAGACCCAGTACTTC

D gene: TRBD1
clone size: .
V gene: TRBV5-5
J gene: TRBJ1-2
CDR3 protein: CASSTGDNYGYTF
CDR3 DNA: TGTGCCAGCAGCACAGGGGACAACTATGGCTACACCTTC

D gene: .
clone size: .
V gene: TRBV12-3/TRBV12-4
J gene: TRBJ1-5
CDR3 protein: CVSSPRGPVSPQHF
CDR3 DNA: TGTGTCAGCAGCCCCCGGGGCCCCGTTTCGCCCCAGCATTTT

D gene: .
clone size: many
V gene: TRBV3-1
J gene: TRBJ1-3
CDR3 protein: CASSQALWTSGNTIYF
CDR3 DNA: TGTGCCAGCAGCCAAGCCCTCTGGACCTCTGGAAACACCATATATTTT

D gene: .
clone size: .
V gene: TRBV20-1
J gene: TRBJ2-5
CDR3 protein: CSARSQTEKATQYF
CDR3 DNA: TGCAGTGCTAGATCTCAGACAGAGAAAGCGACCCAGTACTTC

D gene: .
clone size: .
V gene: TRBV9
J gene: TRBJ1-1
CDR3 protein: CASSVQAVRSEAFF
CDR3 DNA: TGTGCCAGCAGCGTACAGGCAGTCAGGTCTGAAGCTTTCTTT

D gene: .
clone size: .
V gene: TRBV29-1
J gene: TRBJ2-7
CDR3 protein: CSVDLAQTGVYF
CDR3 DNA: TGCAGCGTTGATCTGGCTCAAACTGGGGTGTACTTC

D gene: .
clone size: .
V gene: TRBV28
J gene: TRBJ2-7
CDR3 protein: CASRLRGSPYEQYF
CDR3 DNA: TGTGCCAGCAGATTACGGGGGAGCCCCTACGAGCAGTACTTC

D gene: .
clone size: many
V gene: TRBV7-2
J gene: TRBJ1-4
CDR3 protein: CASSSQGLNNEKLFF
CDR3 DNA: TGTGCCAGCAGCTCACAGGGTTTGAACAATGAAAAACTGTTTTTT

D gene: TRBD1
clone size: .
V gene: TRBV6-6
J gene: TRBJ2-1
CDR3 protein: CASSPDRQGLEQFF
CDR3 DNA: TGTGCCAGCAGTCCCGATCGACAGGGTCTTGAGCAGTTCTTC

D gene: TRBD1
clone size: few
V gene: TRBV5-1
J gene: TRBJ1-1
CDR3 protein: CASSLGDSRGNTEAFF
CDR3 DNA: TGCGCCAGCAGCTTGGGGGACAGCCGAGGGAACACTGAAGCTTTCTTT

D gene: TRBD1
clone size: .
V gene: TRBV20-1
J gene: TRBJ1-5
CDR3 protein: CSARDLTGTQPQHF
CDR3 DNA: TGCAGTGCTAGAGACCTGACAGGGACTCAGCCCCAGCATTTT

D gene: TRBD1
clone size: few
V gene: TRBV20-1
J gene: TRBJ1-5
CDR3 protein: CSASGGQISNQPQHF
CDR3 DNA: TGCAGTGCTAGTGGGGGACAGATTAGCAATCAGCCCCAGCATTTT